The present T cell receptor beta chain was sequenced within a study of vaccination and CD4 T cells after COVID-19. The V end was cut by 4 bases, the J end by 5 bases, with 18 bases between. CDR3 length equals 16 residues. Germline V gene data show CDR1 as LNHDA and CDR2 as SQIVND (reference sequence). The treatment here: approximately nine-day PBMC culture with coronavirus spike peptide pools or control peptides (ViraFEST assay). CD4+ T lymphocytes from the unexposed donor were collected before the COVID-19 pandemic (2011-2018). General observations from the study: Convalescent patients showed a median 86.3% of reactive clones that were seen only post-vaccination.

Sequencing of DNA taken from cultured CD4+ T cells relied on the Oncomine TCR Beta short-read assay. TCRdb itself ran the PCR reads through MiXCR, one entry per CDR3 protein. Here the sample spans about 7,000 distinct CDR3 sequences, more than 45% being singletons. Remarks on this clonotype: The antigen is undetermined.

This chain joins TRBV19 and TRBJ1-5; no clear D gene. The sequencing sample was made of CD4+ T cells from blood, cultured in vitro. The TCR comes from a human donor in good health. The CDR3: CASSTPYDGDHQPQHF. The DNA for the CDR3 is TGTGCCAGTAGTACCCCCTATGACGGAGACCATCAGCCCCAGCATTTT.